The rows below give T cell receptor beta chains drawn from one sample of a study of blood T cell repertoires in COVID-19. The method was immunoSEQ multiplex PCR; TCRdb's version includes in-frame clones alone and lacks a portion of them. The repertoire includes fewer than 250,000 clones, around 86% of them detected once, and around 7% sits in the top ten. The source material was PBMCs or T cells enriched from blood (not recorded which). Receptors originate from a man younger than 45 in a cohort exposed to, infected with or recovered from COVID-19 (not recorded which). The CDR3 runs from the conserved cysteine through the conserved F or W. A D gene is named only where the DNA matches it firmly. Size values are once, few and many counts, or a class for expanded clones, and some rows have none.

j_gene: TRBJ2-1; abundance: -; v_gene: TRBV7-9; d_gene: -; CDR3aa: CASSLEAELTTNEQFF; CDR3nt: TGTGCCAGCAGCTTAGAGGCGGAGTTGACTACCAATGAGCAGTTCTTC
j_gene: TRBJ2-7; abundance: -; v_gene: TRBV9; d_gene: -; CDR3aa: CASSVGRASWVSEQYF; CDR3nt: TGTGCCAGCAGCGTAGGAAGAGCGAGCTGGGTCTCCGAGCAGTACTTC
j_gene: TRBJ1-1; abundance: -; v_gene: TRBV4-2; d_gene: -; CDR3aa: CASKIGRGATEAFF; CDR3nt: TGTGCCAGCAAGATCGGGCGGGGGGCCACTGAAGCTTTCTTT
j_gene: TRBJ1-4; abundance: -; v_gene: TRBV7-2; d_gene: -; CDR3aa: CASTSRGSRDEKLFF; CDR3nt: TGTGCCAGCACCTCGAGAGGATCGAGGGATGAAAAACTGTTTTTT
j_gene: TRBJ1-6; abundance: -; v_gene: TRBV28; d_gene: -; CDR3aa: CASSPTVFNSPLHF; CDR3nt: TGTGCCAGCAGTCCGACAGTATTCAATTCACCCCTCCACTTT
j_gene: TRBJ2-7; abundance: -; v_gene: TRBV11-2; d_gene: TRBD1; CDR3aa: CASSWGQTYEQYF; CDR3nt: TGTGCCAGCAGCTGGGGACAGACCTACGAGCAGTACTTC
j_gene: TRBJ1-1; abundance: -; v_gene: TRBV28; d_gene: TRBD1; CDR3aa: CASRGTGVTEAFF; CDR3nt: TGTGCCAGCAGAGGGACAGGGGTAACTGAAGCTTTCTTT
j_gene: TRBJ2-7; abundance: -; v_gene: TRBV24-1; d_gene: -; CDR3aa: CATSVPGGYEQYF; CDR3nt: -
j_gene: TRBJ2-5; abundance: -; v_gene: TRBV28; d_gene: TRBD2; CDR3aa: CASSLPASGFQETQYF; CDR3nt: TGTGCCAGCAGTTTACCTGCTAGCGGCTTCCAAGAGACCCAGTACTTC
j_gene: TRBJ2-7; abundance: -; v_gene: TRBV7-8; d_gene: TRBD2; CDR3aa: CASSYSGRAGSYEQYF; CDR3nt: TGTGCCAGCAGCTATAGCGGGAGGGCCGGGTCCTACGAGCAGTACTTC
j_gene: TRBJ2-7; abundance: few; v_gene: TRBV4-3; d_gene: TRBD2; CDR3aa: CASSQDPTAGEQYF; CDR3nt: TGCGCCAGCAGCCAGGATCCGACAGCGGGAGAGCAGTACTTC
j_gene: TRBJ2-7; abundance: -; v_gene: TRBV5-1; d_gene: TRBD1; CDR3aa: CASSTGTGLLYEQYF; CDR3nt: TGCGCCAGCAGCACGGGGACAGGGCTTTTGTACGAGCAGTACTTC
j_gene: TRBJ1-3; abundance: -; v_gene: TRBV28; d_gene: -; CDR3aa: CASTETGPTSGNTIYF; CDR3nt: TGTGCCAGCACCGAGACAGGTCCGACCTCTGGAAACACCATATATTTT
j_gene: TRBJ2-7; abundance: -; v_gene: TRBV27; d_gene: TRBD1; CDR3aa: CASSLSTGGAYEQYF; CDR3nt: TGTGCCAGCAGTTTGTCGACAGGGGGCGCATACGAGCAGTACTTC
j_gene: TRBJ1-4; abundance: -; v_gene: TRBV7-9; d_gene: TRBD1; CDR3aa: CASSLQGVGEKLFF; CDR3nt: TGTGCCAGCAGCTTGCAGGGGGTCGGTGAAAAACTGTTTTTT
j_gene: TRBJ2-2; abundance: -; v_gene: TRBV13; d_gene: TRBD1; CDR3aa: CASSLSGGYEGNTGELFF; CDR3nt: TGTGCCAGCAGCTTATCAGGGGGCTATGAGGGGAACACCGGGGAGCTGTTTTTT
j_gene: TRBJ2-3; abundance: -; v_gene: TRBV5-1; d_gene: TRBD1; CDR3aa: CASSLTTGVGTDTQYF; CDR3nt: TGCGCCAGCAGCCTGACGACAGGGGTTGGTACAGATACGCAGTATTTT
j_gene: TRBJ2-3; abundance: -; v_gene: TRBV9; d_gene: TRBD2; CDR3aa: CASSDGTSGASTDTQYF; CDR3nt: TGTGCCAGCAGCGACGGGACTAGCGGAGCTAGCACAGATACGCAGTATTTT
j_gene: TRBJ2-7; abundance: -; v_gene: TRBV19; d_gene: TRBD1; CDR3aa: CASSTRGRTGAYEQYF; CDR3nt: TGTGCCAGTAGTACTAGAGGGAGGACAGGGGCCTACGAGCAGTACTTC
j_gene: TRBJ2-5; abundance: -; v_gene: TRBV5-4; d_gene: -; CDR3aa: CASSLDRDIETQYF; CDR3nt: TGTGCCAGCAGCTTGGACAGGGACATCGAGACCCAGTACTTC
j_gene: TRBJ1-3; abundance: -; v_gene: TRBV6-5; d_gene: -; CDR3aa: CASSRGPSGGNTIYF; CDR3nt: TGTGCCAGCTCGAGAGGACCCTCGGGAGGAAACACCATATATTTT
j_gene: TRBJ2-5; abundance: -; v_gene: TRBV15; d_gene: -; CDR3aa: CATRGQETQYF; CDR3nt: TGTGCCACCAGGGGGCAGGAGACCCAGTACTTC
j_gene: TRBJ1-2; abundance: -; v_gene: TRBV9; d_gene: TRBD1; CDR3aa: CASSVFEGADGYTF; CDR3nt: TGTGCCAGCAGCGTATTTGAGGGGGCCGATGGCTACACCTTC
j_gene: TRBJ2-5; abundance: -; v_gene: TRBV11-3; d_gene: TRBD2; CDR3aa: CASSSSGGPWETQYF; CDR3nt: TGTGCCAGCAGCTCGAGCGGGGGCCCCTGGGAGACCCAGTACTTC
j_gene: TRBJ2-1; abundance: -; v_gene: TRBV12-5; d_gene: TRBD1; CDR3aa: CASDDGDRGDNEQFF; CDR3nt: TGTGCTAGTGACGATGGGGACAGGGGTGATAATGAGCAGTTCTTC
j_gene: TRBJ2-7; abundance: -; v_gene: TRBV5-1; d_gene: TRBD1; CDR3aa: CASSVTGDGYEQYF; CDR3nt: TGCGCCAGCAGCGTGACAGGGGATGGCTACGAGCAGTACTTC
j_gene: TRBJ2-5; abundance: few; v_gene: TRBV5-1; d_gene: TRBD1; CDR3aa: CASSLGQGDGEETQYF; CDR3nt: TGCGCCAGCAGCTTGGGCCAGGGGGACGGTGAAGAGACCCAGTACTTC
j_gene: TRBJ1-1; abundance: -; v_gene: TRBV19; d_gene: -; CDR3aa: CASHPGGRNTEAFF; CDR3nt: TGTGCCAGTCACCCGGGAGGGCGGAACACTGAAGCTTTCTTT
j_gene: TRBJ2-1; abundance: -; v_gene: TRBV5-8; d_gene: TRBD2; CDR3aa: CASRGLAERNEQFF; CDR3nt: TGTGCCAGCCGAGGACTAGCGGAGAGGAATGAGCAGTTCTTC
j_gene: TRBJ2-7; abundance: -; v_gene: TRBV2; d_gene: -; CDR3aa: CASSDSGRPYEQYF; CDR3nt: TGTGCCAGCAGTGACTCAGGGAGGCCCTACGAGCAGTACTTC
j_gene: TRBJ2-1; abundance: -; v_gene: TRBV19; d_gene: -; CDR3aa: CASSVIATSYNEQFF; CDR3nt: TGTGCCAGTAGTGTTATAGCGACTAGTTACAATGAGCAGTTCTTC
j_gene: TRBJ2-3; abundance: -; v_gene: TRBV4-1; d_gene: TRBD2; CDR3aa: CASSQGFTGGATDTQYF; CDR3nt: TGCGCCAGCAGCCAGGGGTTTACGGGAGGGGCCACAGATACGCAGTATTTT
j_gene: TRBJ2-2; abundance: once; v_gene: TRBV7-8; d_gene: -; CDR3aa: CASSQQGNTGELFF; CDR3nt: TGTGCCAGCAGCCAACAGGGAAACACCGGGGAGCTGTTTTTT
j_gene: TRBJ1-4; abundance: -; v_gene: TRBV3-1/TRBV3-2; d_gene: -; CDR3aa: CASNSGGNEKLFF; CDR3nt: TGTGCCAGCAATTCAGGCGGGAATGAAAAACTGTTTTTT
j_gene: TRBJ1-5; abundance: -; v_gene: TRBV28; d_gene: -; CDR3aa: CASSPYRAIPQPQHF; CDR3nt: TGTGCCAGCAGTCCGTACAGGGCCATCCCTCAGCCCCAGCATTTT
j_gene: TRBJ2-6; abundance: -; v_gene: TRBV19; d_gene: -; CDR3aa: CASSPGYGANVLTF; CDR3nt: TGTGCCAGTAGTCCAGGGTACGGGGCCAACGTCCTGACTTTC
j_gene: TRBJ1-6; abundance: -; v_gene: TRBV10-3; d_gene: TRBD1; CDR3aa: CAISEGGSPFNSPLHF; CDR3nt: TGTGCCATCAGTGAAGGGGGCTCCCCCTTTAATTCACCCCTCCACTTT
j_gene: TRBJ2-3; abundance: -; v_gene: TRBV7-2; d_gene: TRBD2; CDR3aa: CASSKTSGRGGDTQYF; CDR3nt: TGTGCCAGCAGCAAGACTAGCGGGAGAGGTGGAGATACGCAGTATTTT
j_gene: TRBJ2-7; abundance: once; v_gene: TRBV20-1; d_gene: -; CDR3aa: CSASGAGPLFEQYF; CDR3nt: TGCAGTGCTAGTGGGGCCGGCCCCCTCTTCGAGCAGTACTTC
j_gene: TRBJ2-1; abundance: -; v_gene: TRBV5-6; d_gene: TRBD2; CDR3aa: CASSLWASGRADEQFF; CDR3nt: TGTGCCAGCAGCTTGTGGGCTAGCGGGAGGGCCGATGAGCAGTTCTTC
j_gene: TRBJ1-5; abundance: -; v_gene: TRBV5-8; d_gene: TRBD1; CDR3aa: CASSLRQGTWPQHF; CDR3nt: TGTGCCAGCAGCTTAAGACAGGGAACGTGGCCCCAGCATTTT